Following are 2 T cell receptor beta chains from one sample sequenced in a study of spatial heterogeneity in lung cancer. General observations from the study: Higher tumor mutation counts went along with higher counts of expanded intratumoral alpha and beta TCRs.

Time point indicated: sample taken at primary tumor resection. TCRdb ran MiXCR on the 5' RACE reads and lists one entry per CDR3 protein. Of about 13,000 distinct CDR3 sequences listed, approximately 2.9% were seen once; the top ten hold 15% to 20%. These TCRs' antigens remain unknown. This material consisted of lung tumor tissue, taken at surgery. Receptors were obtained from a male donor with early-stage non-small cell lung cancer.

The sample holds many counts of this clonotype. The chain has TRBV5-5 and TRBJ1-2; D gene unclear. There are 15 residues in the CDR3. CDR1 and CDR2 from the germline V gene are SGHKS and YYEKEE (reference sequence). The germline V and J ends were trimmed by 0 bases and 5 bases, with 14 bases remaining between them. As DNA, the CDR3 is TGTGCCAGCAGCTTGGTTTCCGGCCCGGGATATGGCTACACCTTC. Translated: CASSLVSGPGYGYTF.

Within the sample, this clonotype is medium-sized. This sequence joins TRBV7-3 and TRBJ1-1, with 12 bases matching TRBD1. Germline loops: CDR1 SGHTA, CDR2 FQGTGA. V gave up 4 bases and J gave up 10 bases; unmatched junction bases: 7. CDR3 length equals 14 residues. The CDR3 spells CASSSGGQGARAFF. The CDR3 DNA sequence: TGTGCCAGCAGCTCCGGGGGACAGGGGGCGCGAGCTTTCTTT.